This passage covers 24 T cell receptor beta chains from one sample sequenced in a study of human T cells and chemical hapten exposure. Time point noted: healthy volunteer bleed at 2 weeks. Before extraction, the whole blood was not fractionated, and total RNA was taken from it. Each CDR3 protein gets one entry after TCRdb re-called the RACE reads with MiXCR. The profile shows roughly 120,000 distinct CDR3 sequences, around 8.3% of them singletons. What was sequenced was whole blood. Receptors originate from a male donor in good health. Some clones in this sample may be carry-over from other donors' samples.

This clonotype was picked up many times. The chain is built from TRBV6-1 and TRBJ2-3, with unresolved D. There are 13 residues in the CDR3. The germline V and J ends were trimmed by 4 bases and 5 bases, with 10 bases remaining between them. The germline V gene has CDR1 MNHNS and CDR2 SASEGT. The CDR3 sequence is CASSASVVDTQYF. The DNA of the CDR3 is TGTGCCAGCAGTGCGTCGGTAGTAGATACGCAGTATTTT.

This clonotype was recorded at least ten times. V is TRBV7-2 and J is TRBJ1-5; D uncertain. This CDR3 comprises 15 residues. The germline V gene encodes CDR1 SGHTA and CDR2 FQGNSA. V was cut by 1 base and J by 1 base, with 8 bases left in between. The CDR3 nucleotides are TGTGCCAGCAGCTTAGAACAACTAAGCAATCAGCCCCAGCATTTT. This sequence encodes CASSLEQLSNQPQHF.

This clonotype was seen at least ten times. The V gene is TRBV6-6, the J gene TRBJ2-7; 10 bases line up with TRBD1. With V trimmed by 2 bases and J by 4 bases, 5 bases remained unmatched. Germline-derived CDR1 and CDR2 are MNHNY and SVGAGI (reference sequence). The CDR3 consists of 15 residues. The CDR3 sequence: CASSYDGTGVYEQYF. The DNA of the CDR3 is TGTGCCAGCAGTTACGATGGGACAGGGGTATACGAGCAGTACTTC.

The rearrangement links TRBV5-1 to TRBJ2-2; unclear D gene. There are 14 residues in the CDR3. The germline V gene has CDR1 SGHRS and CDR2 YFSETQ. V lost 1 base, J lost 6 bases, and 10 bases lay in between. The CDR3 coding sequence is TGCGCCAGCAGCTTGCTTGGAAGCGCCGGGGAGCTGTTTTTT. Protein: CASSLLGSAGELFF. The entire variable domain, with the rest obtained from reference TRBV5-1 and TRBJ2-2, is as follows: KAGVTQTPRYLIKTRGQQVTLSCSPISGHRSVSWYQQTPGQGLQFLFEYFSETQRNKGNFPGRFSGRQFSNSRSEMNVSTLELGDSALYLCASSLLGSAGELFFGEGSRLTVL.

The sample holds many counts of this clonotype. V usage is TRBV18 and J usage is TRBJ2-5; D might be TRBD1 (5 bases). The germline V gene encodes CDR1 KGHSH and CDR2 LQKENI. The CDR3 loop spans 15 amino acids. V lost 3 bases to trimming and J lost 5 bases, with 16 bases between them. CDR3 coding DNA: TGTGCCAGCTCACCGTCTCAGGGAATTTTTGAGACCCAGTACTTC. This encodes CASSPSQGIFETQYF.

This rearrangement joins TRBV6-2 or TRBV6-3 to TRBJ2-3; D is perhaps TRBD2 (5 bases). V was pared by 2 bases and J by 2 bases, with 20 bases between. The CDR3 loop spans 18 amino acids. Germline CDR1 is MNHEY and CDR2 is SVGEGT. This CDR3 is CASSYPTAGLSNTDTQYF. The DNA for the CDR3 is TGTGCCAGCAGTTACCCGACCGCCGGACTGAGTAACACAGATACGCAGTATTTT.

Only a few counts were recorded for this clonotype. The chain has TRBV5-1 and TRBJ2-2; D remains unclear. Trimming shortened V by 0 bases and J by 0 bases, and 9 bases separated the two germline ends. Germline V CDR1 and CDR2: SGHRS, YFSETQ. The CDR3 runs to 16 residues. CDR3 DNA sequence: TGCGCCAGCAGCTTGGCCCACACCTCGAACACCGGGGAGCTGTTTTTT. This encodes CASSLAHTSNTGELFF.

With respect to this clonotype: Possible read error: a much larger clone is one base away. The gene calls are TRBV20-1 and TRBJ1-1; tentatively, D is TRBD1 (6 bases). This CDR3 has 15 amino acids. Germline CDR1 and CDR2: DFQATT and SNEGSKA (reference sequence). The germline V and J ends were trimmed by 3 bases and 1 base, with 15 bases remaining between them. CDR3 DNA sequence: TGCAGTGCTAGGAGGACCGGGACAACGAACACTGAAGCTTTCTTT. The encoded protein is CSARRTGTTNTEAFF.

This clonotype was recorded a few times. The V and J genes are TRBV12-3 or TRBV12-4 and TRBJ2-5; no firm D call. This CDR3 spans 13 amino acids. V lost 3 bases, J lost 5 bases, and 10 bases lay in between. The CDR3 coding sequence is TGTGCCAGCAGTTTCCAGGAGTTCGAGACCCAGTACTTC. Its protein is CASSFQEFETQYF.

This chain uses TRBV11-1 with TRBJ1-1; D gene uncertain. V was cut by 2 bases and J by 1 base, with 8 bases left in between. Germline loops: CDR1 SGHAT, CDR2 FQDESV (reference sequence). The CDR3 is 14 residues long. This CDR3 reads CASSLTTGNTEAFF. The CDR3 DNA is TGTGCCAGCAGCTTAACCACGGGGAACACTGAAGCTTTCTTT.

The gene calls are TRBV20-1 and TRBJ1-2, with TRBD1 matching over 7 bases. After removal of 3 bases from V and 1 base from J, the junction contained 14 bases not matched to a gene. This CDR3 spans 17 amino acids. Germline assignment: CDR1 DFQATT and CDR2 SNEGSKA (reference sequence). CDR3 sequence reads: CSASYFGQALINYGYTF. The CDR3 DNA follows: TGCAGTGCTAGTTACTTCGGACAGGCCCTAATTAACTATGGCTACACCTTC.

This clonotype was seen a few times. The gene calls are TRBV7-2 and TRBJ2-2, with 8 positions matching TRBD2. V lost 6 bases to trimming and J lost 4 bases; unmatched junction nucleotides: 7. Looked up from germline, CDR1 is SGHTA and CDR2 is FQGNSA. The CDR3 is made up of 15 amino acids. CDR3 in DNA: TGTGCCAGCAGACTAGAGGCGGGGGGCACCGGGGAGCTGTTTTTT. It translates to CASRLEAGGTGELFF.

This clonotype appeared a few times. The chain recombines TRBV3-1 with TRBJ1-5; possibly TRBD1 for D (5 bases). The CDR3 is 13 residues long. Trimming cost V 0 bases and J 9 bases, with 9 bases left between them. Germline CDR1 LGHDT, CDR2 YNNKEL (reference sequence). The CDR3 sequence: CASSQERGLPQHF. CDR3 DNA sequence: TGTGCCAGCAGCCAAGAGAGGGGTCTGCCCCAGCATTTT.

This clonotype was observed a handful of times. This chain uses TRBV5-1 with TRBJ2-1; 7 positions agree with TRBD2. The V gene's germline CDR1 is SGHRS and CDR2 YFSETQ. This CDR3 is 16 amino acids long. J lost 3 bases, V lost 0 bases, and 6 bases had no gene match. The CDR3 loop is CASSLGGGMDYNEQFF. The CDR3 region has the DNA TGCGCCAGCAGCTTGGGGGGGGGTATGGACTACAATGAGCAGTTCTTC.

This chain uses TRBV19 with TRBJ1-1, with TRBD1 identical over 10 bases. V was clipped by 2 bases and J by 4 bases; unmatched bases: 10. The V gene's germline CDR1 is LNHDA and CDR2 SQIVND (reference sequence). The CDR3 consists of 17 residues. As DNA, the CDR3 is TGTGCCAGTAGTATACTGGGACAGGGGTATGGAAGCACTGAAGCTTTCTTT. Its translation is CASSILGQGYGSTEAFF.

This clonotype was seen many times. The V gene is TRBV12-3 or TRBV12-4, the J gene TRBJ1-4, with TRBD1 matching 7 bases. V gave up 2 bases and J gave up 7 bases; unmatched junction bases: 7. The CDR3 extends over 15 amino acids. Here the CDR3 reads CASSLLGQGGEKLFF. In DNA, the CDR3 is TGTGCCAGCAGTTTATTGGGGCAGGGGGGTGAAAAACTGTTTTTT.

This clonotype was found many times. The chain links TRBV7-2 to TRBJ2-3; 8 nucleotides line up with TRBD2. The ends lost 3 bases at V and 5 bases at J; junction bases unmatched: 10. The germline CDR1 and CDR2 sequences are SGHTA and FQGNSA. The CDR3 has 16 amino acids. This chain's CDR3 is CASSFPGSGGGDTQYF. CDR3 nucleotide sequence: TGTGCCAGCAGCTTCCCGGGGAGCGGGGGAGGAGATACGCAGTATTTT. The whole variable domain, remainder taken from reference TRBV7-2 and TRBJ2-3, is GAGVSQSPSNKVTEKGKDVELRCDPISGHTALYWYRQSLGQGLEFLIYFQGNSAPDKSGLPSDRFSAERTGGSVSTLTIQRTQQEDSAVYLCASSFPGSGGGDTQYFGPGTRLTVL.

At least ten counts were recorded for this clonotype. The rearrangement links TRBV6-2 or TRBV6-3 to TRBJ2-7; D gene unclear. In germline, CDR1 is MNHEY, CDR2 SVGEGT. V lost 6 bases to trimming and J lost 3 bases, with 9 bases between them. This CDR3 spans 12 amino acids. DNA of the CDR3: TGTGCCAGCAGCCGCGACTTCTACGAGCAGTACTTC. This sequence encodes CASSRDFYEQYF.

V is TRBV12-3 or TRBV12-4 and J is TRBJ2-1; D unclear. Trimming took off 1 base at V and 3 bases at J, with 4 bases between the two ends. The CDR3 covers 13 residues. CDR3 sequence (DNA): TGTGCCAGCAGTTTAGGGGACTACAATGAGCAGTTCTTC. It translates to CASSLGDYNEQFF.

This clonotype was counted between two and nine times. V usage is TRBV6-6 and J usage is TRBJ2-1; TRBD2 agrees at 13 bases. The CDR3 is 17 amino acids. V dropped 0 bases and J dropped 4; count of bases not matched to a gene: 3. Germline assignment: CDR1 MNHNY and CDR2 SVGAGI (reference sequence). The CDR3 loop reads CASSYSGLAGVYNEQFF. The CDR3 coding sequence is TGTGCCAGCAGTTACTCAGGACTAGCGGGGGTTTACAATGAGCAGTTCTTC.

V is TRBV12-3 or TRBV12-4 and J is TRBJ2-7; D unclear. Trimming cost V 3 bases and J 4 bases, with 10 bases left between them. This CDR3 is built from 13 residues. The CDR3 DNA sequence: TGTGCCAGCAGTTTGCTGGGCGGATACGAGCAGTACTTC. Translating gives CASSLLGGYEQYF.

Judged by abundance, this clonotype is medium-sized (0.01 to 0.1%). This chain joins TRBV6-1 and TRBJ2-1; the match to TRBD2 covers 12 bases. The CDR3 is 15 amino acids. Germline V CDR1 and CDR2: MNHNS, SASEGT. With 2 bases clipped from V and 4 bases from J, the junction kept 0 bases outside the gene matches. The CDR3 sequence is CASSELAGGYNEQFF. CDR3 nucleotide sequence: TGTGCCAGCAGTGAACTAGCGGGGGGGTACAATGAGCAGTTCTTC.

Here the CDR3 DNA reads TGCAGTGCTAGAGAGGGGACTAGCGAAAAAGATACGCAGTATTTT. Amino acids: CSAREGTSEKDTQYF. The chain has TRBV20-1 and TRBJ2-3, with TRBD2 matching 10 bases. The germline CDR1 and CDR2 sequences are DFQATT and SNEGSKA (reference sequence). The V segment lost 0 bases and the J segment 5 bases; nucleotides outside the gene matches: 5. The CDR3 sequence is 15 residues long.

This clonotype was detected many times. The rearrangement joins TRBV29-1 to TRBJ2-2; D unclear. The CDR3 contains 13 residues. Trimming took 4 bases from V and 1 from J, leaving 7 bases between them. The germline V gene has CDR1 SQVTM and CDR2 ANQGSEA. The DNA of the CDR3 is TGCAGCGTTGTGGCGGAGAACACCGGGGAGCTGTTTTTT. This gives the protein CSVVAENTGELFF.